This T cell receptor beta chain was recorded in a study of blood T cell repertoires in COVID-19. The wider study: Acute and convalescent COVID-19 samples came from the United States, Italy and Spain. T cells, B-cell-depleted T cells, or PBMCs provided the cDNA or gDNA that served as material.

Source study methods: By means of reference gene primer amplification, nucleated cell counts were estimated. This table comes from immunoSEQ multiplex PCR, and its TCRdb copy is limited to in-frame clones, with some not included. D and trimming come from the DNA, and the V and J calls and clone size come from that table. The data hold around 130,000 clones, with around nine tenths observed a single time. This clone was detected once. The CDR3 contains 16 residues. With 0 bases removed from V and 2 bases from J, the gap between germline ends came to 14 bases. CDR1 is SGHRS and CDR2 is YFSETQ in the germline V gene.

The sample comprised peripheral blood. This sequence joins TRBV5-1 and TRBJ2-5; D gene unclear. The receptor's source is a man aged 55 to 69 with active or convalescent COVID-19. In DNA, the CDR3 is TGCGCCAGCAGCTTGGTGGTTCCCTCCCGGCAAGAGACCCAGTACTTC. Its protein is CASSLVVPSRQETQYF.